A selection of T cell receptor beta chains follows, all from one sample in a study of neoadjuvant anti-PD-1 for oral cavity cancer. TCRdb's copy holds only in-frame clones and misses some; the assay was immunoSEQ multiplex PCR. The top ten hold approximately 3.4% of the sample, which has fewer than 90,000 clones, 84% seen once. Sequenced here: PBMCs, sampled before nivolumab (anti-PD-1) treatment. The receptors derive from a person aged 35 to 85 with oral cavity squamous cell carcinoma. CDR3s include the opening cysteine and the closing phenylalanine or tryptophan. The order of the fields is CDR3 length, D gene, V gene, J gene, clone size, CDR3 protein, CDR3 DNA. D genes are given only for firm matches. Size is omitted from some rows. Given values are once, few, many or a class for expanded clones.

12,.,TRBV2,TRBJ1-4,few,CASRISNEKLFF,TGTGCCAGCAGGATTAGTAATGAAAAACTGTTTTTT
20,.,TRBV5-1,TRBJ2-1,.,CASSQPGPLTRGRGDNEQFF,TGCGCCAGCAGCCAGCCGGGACCCCTAACTAGAGGGAGAGGGGACAATGAGCAGTTCTTC
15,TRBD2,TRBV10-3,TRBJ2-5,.,CAISDPAGGQETQYF,TGTGCCATCAGTGATCCAGCGGGGGGCCAAGAGACCCAGTACTTC
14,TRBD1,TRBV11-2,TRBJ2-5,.,CASSLWTGDRTQYF,TGTGCCAGCAGCCTCTGGACAGGGGACCGGACCCAGTACTTC
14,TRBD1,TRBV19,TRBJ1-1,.,CASIRTGRDTEAFF,TGTGCCAGTATAAGGACAGGGAGGGACACTGAAGCTTTCTTT
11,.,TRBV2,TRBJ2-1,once,CASSEGPLRFF,TGTGCCAGCAGTGAAGGCCCCCTGAGGTTCTTC
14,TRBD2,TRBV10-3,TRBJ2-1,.,CAISDLAGNNEQFF,TGTGCCATCAGTGACCTAGCGGGAAACAATGAGCAGTTCTTC
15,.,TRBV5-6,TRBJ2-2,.,CASSLALGNTGELFF,TGTGCCAGCAGCTTGGCCTTAGGGAACACCGGGGAGCTGTTTTTT
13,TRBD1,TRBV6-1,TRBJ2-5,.,CASAQGPRETQYF,TGTGCCAGCGCACAGGGGCCTAGAGAGACCCAGTACTTC
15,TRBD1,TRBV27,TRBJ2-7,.,CASSFGTGSSYEQYF,TGTGCCAGCAGTTTTGGGACAGGGAGCTCCTACGAGCAGTACTTC
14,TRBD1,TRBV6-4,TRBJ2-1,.,CASRDTGGGNEQFF,TGTGCCAGCAGAGACACAGGGGGCGGCAATGAGCAGTTCTTC
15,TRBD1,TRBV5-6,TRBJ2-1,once,CASSLPGQGYNEQFF,TGTGCCAGCAGTTTACCGGGACAGGGTTACAATGAGCAGTTCTTC
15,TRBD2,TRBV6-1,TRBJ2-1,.,CASSETSGTNNEQFF,TGTGCCAGCAGTGAGACTAGCGGGACTAACAATGAGCAGTTCTTC
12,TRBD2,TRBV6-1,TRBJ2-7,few,CAGGDGPYEQYF,TGTGCCGGGGGGGACGGACCCTACGAGCAGTACTTC
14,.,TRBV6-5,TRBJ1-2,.,CASSPGQTIYGYTF,TGTGCCAGCAGTCCAGGACAGACGATCTATGGCTACACCTTC
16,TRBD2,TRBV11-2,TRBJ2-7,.,CASSSRLAGVSYEQYF,TGTGCCAGCAGCTCTCGACTAGCGGGAGTGTCCTACGAGCAGTACTTC
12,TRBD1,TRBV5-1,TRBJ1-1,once,CASSSQGAEAFF,TGCGCCAGCAGCTCACAGGGGGCGGAAGCTTTCTTT
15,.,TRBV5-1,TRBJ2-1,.,CASSTGAGDYNEQFF,TGCGCCAGCAGTACCGGGGCCGGGGACTACAATGAGCAGTTCTTC
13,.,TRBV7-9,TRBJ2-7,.,CASSAQGVDEQYF,TGTGCCAGCAGCGCACAAGGGGTAGACGAGCAGTACTTC
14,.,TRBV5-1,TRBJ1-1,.,CASSLGPSEGKAFF,TGCGCCAGCAGCTTGGGGCCGTCGGAGGGAAAAGCTTTCTTT
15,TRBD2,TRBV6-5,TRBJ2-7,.,CASSHPRGVPYEQYF,TGTGCCAGCAGCCACCCCCGGGGGGTTCCCTACGAGCAGTACTTC
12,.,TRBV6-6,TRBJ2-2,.,CASSYGQSELFF,TGTGCCAGCAGTTACGGGCAGTCGGAGCTGTTTTTT
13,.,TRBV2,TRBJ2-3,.,CASRVQVTDTQYF,TGTGCCAGCAGGGTACAGGTCACAGATACGCAGTATTTT
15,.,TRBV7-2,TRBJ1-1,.,CASSLAPTGTTEAFF,TGTGCCAGCAGCTTAGCCCCTACAGGGACTACTGAAGCTTTCTTT
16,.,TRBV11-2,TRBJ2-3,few,CASSSPTRSSTDTQYF,TGTGCCAGCAGCTCCCCCACCCGGTCTAGCACAGATACGCAGTATTTT